This T cell receptor beta chain was identified during a study of graft-versus-host responses after intestinal transplantation. Across the whole study: Among the recipients, transplants were multivisceral, liver-intestinal, or isolated intestinal. Study-level results: Those patients showing graft-donor T cell macrochimerism displayed high graft-versus-host to host-versus-graft clonal ratios in allografts.

Trimming cost V 2 bases and J 3 bases, with 4 bases left between them. In germline, CDR1 is MNHEY, CDR2 SMNVEV (reference sequence). The CDR3 spans 12 residues. A word on this clone: Antigen specificity is unknown.

Sequencing used immunoSEQ multiplex PCR; TCRdb keeps in-frame clones, though not all of them. In the table there are about 88,000 clones, approximately 94% of which are singletons. The clonotype was recovered from a human donor who was the organ donor for an intestinal transplant. This sequence joins TRBV27 and TRBJ2-5, with D uncertain. The sequencing used unstimulated CD4+ T cells sorted from spleen or lymph node cells, collected before transplant. The chain's CDR3 is CASSLLEETQYF. CDR3 DNA sequence: TGTGCCAGCAGTTTACTAGAAGAGACCCAGTACTTC.